The 5 T cell receptor beta chains listed next were all sequenced from one sample in a study of coeliac disease. Libraries were prepared by immunoSEQ multiplex PCR; TCRdb keeps only in-frame clonotypes and omits some of them. The sample includes more than 4,500 clones, 65% to 70% of them seen just once. The sequenced material came from lymphocytes from the gut lamina propria. The origin of the receptors is a middle-aged woman.

CDR3 amino acids: CASSPNSGYNEQFF. In nucleotides, the CDR3 is TGTGCCAGCAGCCCCAATTCGGGGTACAATGAGCAGTTCTTC. J is TRBJ2-1 and V is TRBV5-4; D might be TRBD2 (5 bases). This CDR3 is 14 amino acids long. Germline V gene sequence: CDR1 SGHNT, CDR2 YYREEE (reference sequence). V lost 4 bases, J lost 4 bases, and 12 bases lay in between.

The J gene is TRBJ1-5, the V gene TRBV21-1; the table's D call, TRBD1, has no DNA check behind it. TRBV21-1 is a listed pseudogene. This CDR3 comprises 16 residues. As DNA, the CDR3 is TGTGCCAGCAGCAAAGGACAGGCCGCGATAAATCAGCCCCAGCATTTT. Protein product: CASSKGQAAINQPQHF.

This clone was seen a few times. The rearrangement joins TRBV7-2 to TRBJ2-6, with D perhaps matching TRBD2 (6 bases). The ends were cut back, 1 base at V and 4 bases at J, with 11 bases in the middle. Germline V gene lookup returns CDR1 SGHTA and CDR2 FQGNSA. The CDR3 totals 16 residues. The CDR3 sequence is CASSLGAGLGANVLTF. The CDR3 nucleotides are TGTGCCAGCAGCTTAGGGGCGGGGTTGGGGGCCAACGTCCTGACTTTC.

V is TRBV27 and J is TRBJ2-1; tentatively, D is TRBD1 (5 bases). CDR1 MNHEY and CDR2 SMNVEV come from the germline V gene (reference sequence). Trimming took 0 bases from V and 12 from J, leaving 24 bases between them. The CDR3 runs to 17 residues. CDR3 in amino acids: CASSLSRELQRSNAQFF. The CDR3 DNA sequence: TGTGCCAGCAGTTTATCCAGGGAACTTCAAAGGAGCAACGCGCAGTTCTTC.

The rearrangement uses TRBV7-9 and TRBJ2-3; TRBD1 is a possible D gene (5 bases). The CDR3 is made up of 16 amino acids. V lost 8 bases and J 2 bases, leaving 20 bases between the germline ends. Germline V gene sequence: CDR1 SEHNR, CDR2 FQNEAQ (reference sequence). The DNA of the CDR3 is TGTGCCAGCTTCACAAACCCCTACAGGAACACAGATACGCAGTATTTT. Protein product: CASFTNPYRNTDTQYF.